This T cell receptor (beta chain) was found in a study of control samples from healthy donors and cancer patients. Here immunoSEQ multiplex PCR was the method, and the copy in TCRdb shows in-frame clones only, minus some. This table has 180,000 or so clones, 93% appearing once. The CDR3 covers 11 residues. V shed 3 bases and J shed 12 bases, with 8 bases lying between them. The gene calls are TRBV12-3 or TRBV12-4 and TRBJ1-4, with D hard to call. The TCR sequence derives from a woman in her sixties or seventies in good health. Sequenced input: blood. The DNA for the CDR3 is TGTGCCAGCAGTTTGAAAACGGAACTGTTTTTT. This gives the protein CASSLKTELFF.